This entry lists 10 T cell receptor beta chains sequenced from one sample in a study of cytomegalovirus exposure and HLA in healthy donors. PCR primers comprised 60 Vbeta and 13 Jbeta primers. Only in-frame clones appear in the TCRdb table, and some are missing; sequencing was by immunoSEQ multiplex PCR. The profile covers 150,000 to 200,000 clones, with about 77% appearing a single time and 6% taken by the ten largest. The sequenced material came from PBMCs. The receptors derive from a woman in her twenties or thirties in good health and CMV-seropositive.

Here the CDR3 DNA reads TGTGCCAGCAGTTCCTATAGCGGGAGAAGAACAGATACGCAGTATTTT. Its protein is CASSSYSGRRTDTQYF. The V call is TRBV27, the J call TRBJ2-3; 9 positions agree with TRBD2. After removal of 4 bases from V and 3 bases from J, the junction contained 8 bases not matched to a gene. The CDR3 runs to 16 residues. The V gene's germline CDR1 is MNHEY and CDR2 SMNVEV (reference sequence).

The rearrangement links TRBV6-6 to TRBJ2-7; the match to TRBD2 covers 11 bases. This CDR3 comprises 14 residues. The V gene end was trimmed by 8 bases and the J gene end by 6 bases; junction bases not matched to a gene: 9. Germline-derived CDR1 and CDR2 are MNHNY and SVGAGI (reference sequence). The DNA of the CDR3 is TGTGCCAGCTTAACTAGCGGGAGACTCGGCGAGCAGTACTTC. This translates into CASLTSGRLGEQYF.

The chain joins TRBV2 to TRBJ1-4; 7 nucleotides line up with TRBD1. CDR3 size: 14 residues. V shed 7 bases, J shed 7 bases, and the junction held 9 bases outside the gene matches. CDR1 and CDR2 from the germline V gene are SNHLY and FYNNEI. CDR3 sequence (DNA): TGTGCCAGCACCTCAGGGGGTATGAGTGAAAAACTGTTTTTT. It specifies CASTSGGMSEKLFF.

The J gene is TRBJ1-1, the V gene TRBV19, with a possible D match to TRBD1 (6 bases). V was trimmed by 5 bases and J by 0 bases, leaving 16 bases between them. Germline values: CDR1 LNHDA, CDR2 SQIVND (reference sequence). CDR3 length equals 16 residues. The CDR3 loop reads CASSLGQSRLNTEAFF. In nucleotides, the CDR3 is TGTGCCAGTAGTTTAGGACAGAGCCGCTTGAACACTGAAGCTTTCTTT.

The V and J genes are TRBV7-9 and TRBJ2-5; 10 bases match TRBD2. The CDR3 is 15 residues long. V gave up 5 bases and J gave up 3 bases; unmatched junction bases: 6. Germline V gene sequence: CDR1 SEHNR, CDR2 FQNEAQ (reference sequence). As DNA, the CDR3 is TGTGCCAGCAGCCATAGAGGACTAGCGGAAGAGACCCAGTACTTC. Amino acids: CASSHRGLAEETQYF. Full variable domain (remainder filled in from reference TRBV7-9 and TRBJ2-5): DTGVSQNPRHKITKRGQNVTFRCDPISEHNRLYWYRQTLGQGPEFLTYFQNEAQLEKSRLLSDRFSAERPKGSFSTLEIQRTEQGDSAMYLCASSHRGLAEETQYFGPGTRLLVL.

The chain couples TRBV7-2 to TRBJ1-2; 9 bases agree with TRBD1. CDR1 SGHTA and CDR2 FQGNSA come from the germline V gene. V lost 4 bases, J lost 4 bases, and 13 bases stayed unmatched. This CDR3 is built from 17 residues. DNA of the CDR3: TGTGCCAGCAGCTCAAGACCCCCCGGGACAGGGACCTATGGCTACACCTTC. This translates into CASSSRPPGTGTYGYTF.

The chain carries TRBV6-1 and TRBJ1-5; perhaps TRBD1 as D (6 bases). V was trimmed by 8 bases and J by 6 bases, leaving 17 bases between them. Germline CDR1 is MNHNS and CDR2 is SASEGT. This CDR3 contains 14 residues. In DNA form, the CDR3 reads TGTGCCAGCCATTTAGAACAGGGTCGTCAGCCCCAGCATTTT. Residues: CASHLEQGRQPQHF.

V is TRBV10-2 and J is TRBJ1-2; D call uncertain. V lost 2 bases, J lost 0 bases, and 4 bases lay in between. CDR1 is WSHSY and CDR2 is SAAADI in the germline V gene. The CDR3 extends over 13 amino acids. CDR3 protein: CASSETANYGYTF. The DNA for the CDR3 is TGCGCCAGCAGTGAGACAGCTAACTATGGCTACACCTTC.

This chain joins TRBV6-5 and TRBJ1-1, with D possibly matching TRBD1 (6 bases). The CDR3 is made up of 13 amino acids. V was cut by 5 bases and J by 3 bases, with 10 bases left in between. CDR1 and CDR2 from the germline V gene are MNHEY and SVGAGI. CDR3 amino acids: CASSQAGDTEAFF. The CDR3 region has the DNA TGTGCCAGCAGTCAGGCAGGGGACACTGAAGCTTTCTTT.

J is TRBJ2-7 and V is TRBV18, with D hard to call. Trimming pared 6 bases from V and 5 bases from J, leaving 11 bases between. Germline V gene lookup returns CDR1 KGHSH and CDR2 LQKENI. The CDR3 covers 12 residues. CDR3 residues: CASSPGVHEQYF. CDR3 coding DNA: TGTGCCAGCTCCCCAGGAGTCCACGAGCAGTACTTC. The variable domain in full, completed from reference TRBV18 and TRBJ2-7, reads NAGVMQNPRHLVRRRGQEARLRCSPMKGHSHVYWYRQLPEEGLKFMVYLQKENIIDESGMPKERFSAEFPKEGPSILRIQQVVRGDSAAYFCASSPGVHEQYFGPGTRLTVT.